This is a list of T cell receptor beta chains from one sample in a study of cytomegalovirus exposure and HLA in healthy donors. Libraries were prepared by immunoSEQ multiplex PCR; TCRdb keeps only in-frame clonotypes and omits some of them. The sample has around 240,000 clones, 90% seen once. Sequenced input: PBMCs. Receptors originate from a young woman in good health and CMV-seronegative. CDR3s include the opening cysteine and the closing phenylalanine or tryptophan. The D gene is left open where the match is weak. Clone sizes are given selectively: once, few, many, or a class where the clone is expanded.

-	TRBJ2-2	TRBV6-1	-	CASSAGTFTGELFF	TGTGCCAGCAGTGCCGGGACTTTTACCGGGGAGCTGTTTTTT
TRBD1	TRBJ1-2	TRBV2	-	CASNPMGTANYGYTF	TGTGCCAGCAACCCCATGGGGACAGCTAACTATGGCTACACCTTC
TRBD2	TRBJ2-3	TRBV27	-	CASSLYGGAGANTDTQYF	TGTGCCAGCAGTTTATACGGGGGAGCGGGGGCCAACACAGATACGCAGTATTTT
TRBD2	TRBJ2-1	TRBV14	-	CASSQDGGALVDEQFF	TGTGCCAGCAGCCAAGACGGGGGGGCACTAGTGGATGAGCAGTTCTTC
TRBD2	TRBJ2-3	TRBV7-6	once	CASSPGLAGGLDTQYF	TGTGCCAGCAGCCCCGGACTAGCGGGGGGATTAGATACGCAGTATTTT
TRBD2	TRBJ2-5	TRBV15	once	CATSRDGASGKETQYF	TGTGCCACCAGCAGAGATGGCGCTAGCGGGAAAGAGACCCAGTACTTC
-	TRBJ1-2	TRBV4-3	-	CASSQGHRNYGYTF	TGCGCCAGCAGCCAAGGTCACAGAAACTATGGCTACACCTTC
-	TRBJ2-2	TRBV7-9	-	CASSLITGNTGELFF	TGTGCCAGCAGCTTAATCACAGGGAACACCGGGGAGCTGTTTTTT
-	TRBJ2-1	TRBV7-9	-	CASSLDRETGQFF	TGTGCCAGCAGCTTAGACAGGGAGACTGGGCAGTTCTTC
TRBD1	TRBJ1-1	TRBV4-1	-	CASSLGQGAFSVVEAFF	TGCGCCAGCAGCCTTGGACAGGGGGCTTTCTCAGTCGTTGAAGCTTTCTTT
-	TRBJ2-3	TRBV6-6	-	CASSPFGVTYTDTQYF	TGTGCCAGCAGCCCGTTTGGAGTAACTTACACAGATACGCAGTATTTT
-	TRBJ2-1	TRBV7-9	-	CASSLALAQGEQFF	TGTGCCAGCAGCTTAGCGCTCGCACAGGGAGAGCAGTTCTTC
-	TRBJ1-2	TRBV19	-	CASSIRGANYGYTF	TGTGCCAGTAGTATTCGGGGTGCTAACTATGGCTACACCTTC
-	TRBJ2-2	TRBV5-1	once	CASSLPQGGTGELFF	TGCGCCAGCAGCTTACCCCAGGGGGGTACCGGGGAGCTGTTTTTT
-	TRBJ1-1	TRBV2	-	CASITRGNTEAFF	TGTGCCAGCATAACGCGGGGGAACACTGAAGCTTTCTTT
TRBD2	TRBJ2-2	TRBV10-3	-	CAISLSGERNTGELFF	TGTGCCATCAGCCTCAGCGGGGAGCGGAACACCGGGGAGCTGTTTTTT
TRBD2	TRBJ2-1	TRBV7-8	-	CASSLVTSGGVFGHEQFF	TGTGCCAGCAGCTTAGTGACTAGCGGGGGTGTTTTCGGACATGAGCAGTTCTTC
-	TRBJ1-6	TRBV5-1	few	CASSLVNSDSPLHF	TGCGCCAGCAGCTTGGTGAACTCGGATTCACCCCTCCACTTT
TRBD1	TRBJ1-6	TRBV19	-	CAIGTGVNSPLHF	TGTGCCATTGGGACAGGGGTTAATTCACCCCTCCACTTT
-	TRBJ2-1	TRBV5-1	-	CASSLDRLNEQFF	TGCGCCAGCAGCTTGGACAGGTTGAATGAGCAGTTCTTC
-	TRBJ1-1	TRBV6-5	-	CASRHLNTEAFF	TGTGCCAGCAGGCATCTAAACACTGAAGCTTTCTTT
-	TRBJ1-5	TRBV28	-	CASSFRGFYSNQPQHF	TGTGCCAGCAGTTTTAGGGGGTTCTATAGCAATCAGCCCCAGCATTTT
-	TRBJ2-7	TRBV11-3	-	CASSLGSGDYYEQYF	TGTGCCAGCAGCTTAGGTTCAGGGGATTACTACGAGCAGTACTTC
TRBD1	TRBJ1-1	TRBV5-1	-	CASSRGQQNTEAFF	TGCGCCAGCAGCCGGGGACAGCAGAACACTGAAGCTTTCTTT
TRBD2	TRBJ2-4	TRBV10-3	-	CAISEPYGEGGGNIQYF	TGTGCCATCAGTGAGCCCTATGGGGAGGGCGGGGGAAACATTCAGTACTTC
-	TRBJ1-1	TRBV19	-	CASSTYQGRMNTEAFF	TGTGCCAGTAGTACCTACCAGGGGCGCATGAACACTGAAGCTTTCTTT
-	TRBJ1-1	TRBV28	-	CASSLETANLNTEAFF	TGTGCCAGCAGTTTAGAAACAGCAAACCTGAACACTGAAGCTTTCTTT
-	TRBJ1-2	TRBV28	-	CASSSPGRDYGYTF	TGTGCCAGCAGTTCCCCAGGGAGGGACTATGGCTACACCTTC
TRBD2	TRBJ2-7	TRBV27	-	CASRSSGGGYEQYF	TGTGCCAGCAGATCTAGCGGGGGGGGGTACGAGCAGTACTTC
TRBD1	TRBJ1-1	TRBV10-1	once	CASSTSGTERAFF	TGCGCCAGCAGTACCTCCGGGACAGAAAGGGCTTTCTTT
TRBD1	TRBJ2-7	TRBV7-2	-	CASSVYRTGGSHEQYF	TGTGCCAGCAGCGTATACCGGACAGGGGGCTCCCACGAGCAGTACTTC
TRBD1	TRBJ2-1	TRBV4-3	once	CASSQERDSEQFF	TGCGCCAGCAGCCAAGAAAGGGACAGTGAGCAGTTCTTC
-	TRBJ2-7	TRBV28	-	CASSLLYYEQYF	TGTGCCAGCAGTTTACTGTATTACGAGCAGTACTTC
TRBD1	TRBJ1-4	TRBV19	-	CASRNRGPEKLFF	TGTGCCAGTCGTAACAGGGGGCCTGAAAAACTGTTTTTT
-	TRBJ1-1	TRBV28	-	CASSPVYTEAFF	TGTGCCAGCAGTCCGGTTTATACTGAAGCTTTCTTT
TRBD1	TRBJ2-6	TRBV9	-	CASSPRTGSGANVLTF	TGTGCCAGCAGCCCACGGACAGGGTCTGGGGCCAACGTCCTGACTTTC
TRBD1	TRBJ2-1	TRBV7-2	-	CASSLLGQLYEQFF	TGTGCCAGCAGCCTATTGGGACAGTTGTATGAGCAGTTCTTC
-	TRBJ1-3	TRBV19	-	CASRPSSGNTIYF	TGTGCCAGTAGACCTAGCTCTGGAAACACCATATATTTT
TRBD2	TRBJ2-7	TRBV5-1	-	CASSLSGGGLAGGYEQYF	TGCGCCAGCAGCTTGTCAGGGGGCGGACTAGCGGGCGGCTACGAGCAGTACTTC
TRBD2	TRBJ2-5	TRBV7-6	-	CASHKPGGGQETQYF	TGTGCCAGCCATAAGCCGGGGGGGGGACAAGAGACCCAGTACTTC
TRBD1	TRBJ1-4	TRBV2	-	CASSVRQGAPNEKLFF	TGTGCCAGCAGTGTCCGACAGGGGGCACCTAATGAAAAACTGTTTTTT